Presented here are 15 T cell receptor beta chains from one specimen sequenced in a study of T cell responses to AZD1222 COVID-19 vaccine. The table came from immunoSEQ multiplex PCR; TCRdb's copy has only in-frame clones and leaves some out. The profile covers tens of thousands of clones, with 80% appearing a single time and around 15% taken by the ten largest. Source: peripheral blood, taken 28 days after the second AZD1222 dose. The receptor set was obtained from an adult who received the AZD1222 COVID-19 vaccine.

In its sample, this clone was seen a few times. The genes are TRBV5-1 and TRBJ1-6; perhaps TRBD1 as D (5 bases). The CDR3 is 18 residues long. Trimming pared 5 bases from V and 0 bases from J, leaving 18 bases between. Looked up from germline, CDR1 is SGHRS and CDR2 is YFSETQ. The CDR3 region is CASSPDSLRSSYNSPLHF. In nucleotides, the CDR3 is TGCGCCAGCAGTCCTGACAGCCTCAGAAGCTCCTATAATTCACCCCTCCACTTT.

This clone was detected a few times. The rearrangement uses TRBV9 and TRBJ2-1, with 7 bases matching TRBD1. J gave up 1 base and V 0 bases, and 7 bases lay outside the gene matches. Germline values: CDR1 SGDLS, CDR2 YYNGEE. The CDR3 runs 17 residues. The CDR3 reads CASSVEGQPMSYNEQFF. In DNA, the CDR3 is TGTGCCAGCAGCGTAGAGGGACAGCCAATGTCCTACAATGAGCAGTTCTTC.

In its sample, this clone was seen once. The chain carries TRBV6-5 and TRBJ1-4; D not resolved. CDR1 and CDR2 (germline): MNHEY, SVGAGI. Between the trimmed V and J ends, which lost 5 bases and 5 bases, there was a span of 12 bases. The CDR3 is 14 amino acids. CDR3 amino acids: CASSQSGPNEKLFF. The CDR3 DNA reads TGTGCCAGCAGTCAATCTGGACCGAATGAAAAACTGTTTTTT.

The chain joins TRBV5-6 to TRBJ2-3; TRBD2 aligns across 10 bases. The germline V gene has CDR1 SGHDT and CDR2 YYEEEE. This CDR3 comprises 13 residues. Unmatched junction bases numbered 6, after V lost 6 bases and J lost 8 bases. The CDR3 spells CASKSGGAFTQYF. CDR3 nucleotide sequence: TGTGCCAGCAAGAGCGGGGGGGCCTTTACGCAGTATTTT. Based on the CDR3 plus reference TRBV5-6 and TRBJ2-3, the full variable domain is DAGVTQSPTHLIKTRGQQVTLRCSPKSGHDTVSWYQQALGQGPQFIFQYYEEEERQRGNFPDRFSGHQFPNYSSELNVNALLLGDSALYLCASKSGGAFTQYFGPGTRLTVL.

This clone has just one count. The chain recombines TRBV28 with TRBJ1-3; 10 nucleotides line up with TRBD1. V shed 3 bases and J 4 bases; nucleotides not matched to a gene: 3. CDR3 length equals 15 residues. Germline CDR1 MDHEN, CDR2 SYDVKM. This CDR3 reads CASSFRTGGGNTIYF. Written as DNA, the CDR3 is TGTGCCAGCAGTTTTAGGACAGGGGGAGGAAACACCATATATTTT. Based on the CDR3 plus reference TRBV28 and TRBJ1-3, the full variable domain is DVKVTQSSRYLVKRTGEKVFLECVQDMDHENMFWYRQDPGLGLRLIYFSYDVKMKEKGDIPEGYSVSREKKERFSLILESASTNQTSMYLCASSFRTGGGNTIYFGEGSWLTVV.

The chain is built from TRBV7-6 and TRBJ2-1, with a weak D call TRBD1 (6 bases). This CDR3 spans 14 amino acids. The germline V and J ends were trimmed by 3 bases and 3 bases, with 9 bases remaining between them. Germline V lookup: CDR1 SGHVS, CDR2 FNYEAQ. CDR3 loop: CASSLGAFYNEQFF. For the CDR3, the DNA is TGTGCCAGCAGCTTGGGGGCGTTCTACAATGAGCAGTTCTTC.

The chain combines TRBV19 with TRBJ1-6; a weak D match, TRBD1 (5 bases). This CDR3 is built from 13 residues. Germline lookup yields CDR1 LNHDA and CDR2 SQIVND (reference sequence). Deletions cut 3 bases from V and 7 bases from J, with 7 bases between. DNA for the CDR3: TGTGCCAGTAGTATGACAGAAAATTCACCCCTCCACTTT. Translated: CASSMTENSPLHF.

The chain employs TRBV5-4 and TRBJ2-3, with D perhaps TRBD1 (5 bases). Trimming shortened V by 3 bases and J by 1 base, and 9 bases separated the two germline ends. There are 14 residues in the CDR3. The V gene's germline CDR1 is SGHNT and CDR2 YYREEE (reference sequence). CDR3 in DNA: TGTGCCAGCAGCTCGGACACCCGCACAGATACGCAGTATTTT. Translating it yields CASSSDTRTDTQYF.

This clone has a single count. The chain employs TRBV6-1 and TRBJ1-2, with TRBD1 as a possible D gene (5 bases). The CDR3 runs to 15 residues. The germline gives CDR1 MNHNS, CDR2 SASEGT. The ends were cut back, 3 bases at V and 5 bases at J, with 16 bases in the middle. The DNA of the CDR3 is TGTGCCAGCAGTGAGACGGGACTGCCTCTATATGGCTACACCTTC. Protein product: CASSETGLPLYGYTF.

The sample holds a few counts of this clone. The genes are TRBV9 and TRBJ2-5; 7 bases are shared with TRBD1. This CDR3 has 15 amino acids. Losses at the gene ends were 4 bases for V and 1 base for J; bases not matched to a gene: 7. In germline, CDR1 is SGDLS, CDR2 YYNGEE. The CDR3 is CASSPATGAQETQYF. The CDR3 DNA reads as TGTGCCAGCAGCCCAGCAACAGGGGCCCAAGAGACCCAGTACTTC. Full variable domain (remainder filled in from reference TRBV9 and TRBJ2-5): DSGVTQTPKHLITATGQRVTLRCSPRSGDLSVYWYQQSLDQGLQFLIQYYNGEERAKGNILERFSAQQFPDLHSELNLSSLELGDSALYFCASSPATGAQETQYFGPGTRLLVL.

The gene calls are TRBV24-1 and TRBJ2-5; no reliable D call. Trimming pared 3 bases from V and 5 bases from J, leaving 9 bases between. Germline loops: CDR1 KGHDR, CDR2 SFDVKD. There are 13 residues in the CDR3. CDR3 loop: CATSDAVLETQYF. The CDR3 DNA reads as TGTGCCACCAGTGATGCGGTTTTGGAGACCCAGTACTTC.

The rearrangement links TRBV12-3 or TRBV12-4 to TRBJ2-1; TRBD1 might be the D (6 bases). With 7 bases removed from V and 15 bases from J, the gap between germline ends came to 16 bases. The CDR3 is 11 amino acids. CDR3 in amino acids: CASITDSIAFF. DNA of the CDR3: TGTGCCAGCATTACGGACAGTATCGCGTTCTTC.

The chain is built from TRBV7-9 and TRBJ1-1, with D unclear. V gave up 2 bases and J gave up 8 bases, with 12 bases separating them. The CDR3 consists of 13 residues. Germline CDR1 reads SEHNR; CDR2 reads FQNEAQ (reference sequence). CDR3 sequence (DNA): TGTGCCAGCAGCTTACGAGGTTCCATGGAAGCTTTCTTT. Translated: CASSLRGSMEAFF.

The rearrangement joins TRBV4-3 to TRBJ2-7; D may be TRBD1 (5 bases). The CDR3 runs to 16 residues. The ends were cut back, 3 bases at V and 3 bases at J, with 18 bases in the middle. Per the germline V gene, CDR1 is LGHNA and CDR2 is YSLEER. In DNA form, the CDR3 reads TGCGCCAGCAGCCATTTGGGTGCTGGACAAGACTACGAGCAGTACTTC. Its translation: CASSHLGAGQDYEQYF.

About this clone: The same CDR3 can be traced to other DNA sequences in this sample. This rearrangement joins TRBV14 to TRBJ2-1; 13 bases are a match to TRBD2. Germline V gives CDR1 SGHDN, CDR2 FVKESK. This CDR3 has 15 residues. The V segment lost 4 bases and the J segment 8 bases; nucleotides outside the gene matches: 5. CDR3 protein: CASSRTSGGAYEQFF. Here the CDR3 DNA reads TGTGCCAGCAGCCGAACTAGCGGGGGGGCTTATGAGCAGTTCTTC.